This T cell receptor (beta chain) stems from a study of T cell responses to AZD1222 COVID-19 vaccine. Findings and caveats of the study: An increase in Spike-specific TCR breadth and depth was observed after two AZD1222 doses. Just a handful of AZD1222 recipients were seropositive at baseline. The sample set comprised mostly white British donors with more females, and clonal diversity was possibly underestimated.

The CDR3 is made up of 15 amino acids. The germline V and J ends were trimmed by 0 bases and 1 base, with 7 bases remaining between them. The germline CDR1 and CDR2 sequences are SGDLS and YYNGEE. This table comes from immunoSEQ multiplex PCR, and its TCRdb copy is limited to in-frame clones, with some not included. Of some 72,000 clones listed, 92% are singletons. Note on this clone: Its antigen is undetermined.

The sequence came from an adult in good health. This chain connects TRBV9 to TRBJ2-2, with D possibly matching TRBD1 (5 bases). The starting material was peripheral blood, obtained on day 0 of MenACWY control vaccination. The chain's CDR3 is CASSVAGQNTGELFF. The CDR3 nucleotides read TGTGCCAGCAGCGTAGCTGGACAGAACACCGGGGAGCTGTTTTTT.